The 21 T cell receptor beta chains given below trace back to one sample, sequenced in a study of blood T cell repertoires in COVID-19. Libraries were prepared by immunoSEQ multiplex PCR; TCRdb keeps only in-frame clonotypes and omits some of them. Of 200,000 or so clones detected, about 87% appear once; the ten largest clones hold 3%. The sample consisted of peripheral blood. The receptor source for this set is a man aged 55 to 70 with acute or convalescent COVID-19.

The CDR3 loop reads CASGLSEGRQFF. CDR3 bases: TGCGCCAGCGGATTAAGTGAGGGTAGGCAGTTCTTC. The V gene is TRBV10-1, the J gene TRBJ2-1; D perhaps matches TRBD2 (5 bases). Trimming took 8 bases from V and 12 from J, leaving 17 bases between them. Germline loops: CDR1 WNHNN, CDR2 SYGVQD (reference sequence). This CDR3 has 12 residues.

The rearrangement uses TRBV9 and TRBJ2-5, with TRBD2 identical over 10 bases. Germline-derived CDR1 and CDR2 are SGDLS and YYNGEE. The CDR3 spans 16 residues. V dropped 4 bases and J dropped 3; count of bases not matched to a gene: 9. CDR3 in DNA: TGTGCCAGCAGCTTTAGAGCGGGGGGGTTGGAAGAGACCCAGTACTTC. It is translated as CASSFRAGGLEETQYF.

V usage is TRBV27 and J usage is TRBJ1-3, with D possibly TRBD1 on 6 matching bases. From germline, CDR1 is MNHEY and CDR2 SMNVEV (reference sequence). The CDR3 spans 15 residues. V lost 3 bases, J lost 4 bases, and 13 bases lay in between. CDR3 bases: TGTGCCAGCAGTTTTTCAAGGGACACGGGAAACACCATATATTTT. Its protein is CASSFSRDTGNTIYF.

V gene TRBV6-5 combines with J gene TRBJ1-2, with D possibly matching TRBD1 (6 bases). V gave up 2 bases and J gave up 1 base, with 14 bases separating them. Germline CDR1 and CDR2: MNHEY and SVGAGI. CDR3 length equals 16 residues. CDR3 sequence (DNA): TGTGCCAGCAGTTACCTTGACAGGACCCGTAACTATGGCTACACCTTC. Translated, it gives CASSYLDRTRNYGYTF.

J is TRBJ2-5 and V is TRBV7-9; TRBD1 aligns across 8 bases. Germline V lookup: CDR1 SEHNR, CDR2 FQNEAQ (reference sequence). The junction had 3 bases not matched to a gene; V was cut back by 8 bases and J by 1 base. CDR3 length: 13 residues. This CDR3 reads CASLDRGQETQYF. DNA for the CDR3: TGTGCCAGCTTAGACAGGGGCCAAGAGACCCAGTACTTC.

J is TRBJ2-3 and V is TRBV7-9; D is possibly TRBD1 (7 bases). The CDR3 consists of 18 residues. Germline CDR1 SEHNR, CDR2 FQNEAQ (reference sequence). Between the trimmed V and J ends, which lost 4 bases and 4 bases, there was a span of 24 bases. The CDR3 reads CASSSSGDSKSLADTQYF. The DNA for the CDR3 is TGTGCCAGCAGCTCCTCGGGGGACAGCAAGTCTTTGGCAGATACGCAGTATTTT.

The chain recombines TRBV25-1 with TRBJ2-7; D perhaps matches TRBD1 (5 bases). CDR1 and CDR2 from the germline V gene are MGHDK and SYGVNS. Trimming shortened V by 4 bases and J by 3 bases, and 10 bases separated the two germline ends. The CDR3 runs 13 residues. CDR3: CASSGRAHYEQYF. In DNA form, the CDR3 reads TGTGCCAGCAGTGGCAGGGCCCACTACGAGCAGTACTTC.

This clone was detected only once. The chain employs TRBV6-1 and TRBJ1-2; a possible D gene is TRBD1 (5 bases). The ends were cut back, 0 bases at V and 7 bases at J, with 12 bases in the middle. Germline lookup yields CDR1 MNHNS and CDR2 SASEGT. CDR3 size: 14 residues. The CDR3 DNA follows: TGTGCCAGCAGTGAAGCACGGGGGTTCGGTGGCTACACCTTC. It codes for CASSEARGFGGYTF.

The rearrangement joins TRBV28 to TRBJ2-1; 10 bases line up with TRBD2. Germline V gene lookup returns CDR1 MDHEN and CDR2 SYDVKM. The CDR3 length is 12 residues. The trim removed 6 bases at V and 15 bases at J, leaving 8 bases unmatched. This CDR3 is CASSSLAGVGFF. The CDR3 DNA reads TGTGCCAGCAGCTCCCTAGCGGGGGTAGGGTTCTTC.

The CDR3: CASSVGGTDLSYNSPLHF. The CDR3 coding sequence is TGTGCCAGCAGCGTAGGCGGGACAGATCTCTCCTATAATTCACCCCTCCACTTT. This chain connects TRBV9 to TRBJ1-6; TRBD1 agrees at 7 bases. CDR3 size: 18 residues. Germline V gene data show CDR1 as SGDLS and CDR2 as YYNGEE. V was pared by 0 bases and J by 0 bases, with 6 bases of the junction left unmatched.

This chain connects TRBV5-1 to TRBJ2-7, with 7 bases matching TRBD1. Germline lookup yields CDR1 SGHRS and CDR2 YFSETQ. J lost 1 base, V lost 1 base, and 11 bases had no gene match. CDR3 length: 17 residues. CDR3 residues: CASSLHQGRGLSYEQYF. CDR3 sequence (DNA): TGCGCCAGCAGCTTGCACCAGGGCAGGGGGTTATCCTACGAGCAGTACTTC.

In its sample, this clone was seen once. The V gene is TRBV13, the J gene TRBJ2-7, with TRBD2 matching over 12 bases. The CDR3 consists of 21 residues. CDR1 is PRHDT and CDR2 is FYEKMQ in the germline V gene (reference sequence). The V and J ends lost 5 bases and 1 base, in that order; junction bases with no gene match: 21. The CDR3 loop reads CASSPFWGGSTTSGSSYEQYF. Here the CDR3 DNA reads TGTGCCAGCAGCCCCTTCTGGGGGGGCTCTACGACTAGCGGGAGTTCCTACGAGCAGTACTTC.

This chain links TRBV6-2 or TRBV6-3 with TRBJ2-7; 8 bases are a match to TRBD2. The germline CDR1 and CDR2 sequences are MNHEY and SVGEGT. CDR3 length equals 15 residues. V gave up 2 bases and J gave up 2 bases; unmatched junction bases: 5. CDR3 DNA sequence: TGTGCCAGCAGTTACGGACTAGCCGACCCCTACGAGCAGTACTTC. Residues: CASSYGLADPYEQYF.

The V call is TRBV28, the J call TRBJ2-3; D possibly corresponds to TRBD2 (6 bases). This CDR3 spans 13 amino acids. Germline CDR1 and CDR2: MDHEN and SYDVKM. Trimming took off 3 bases at V and 6 bases at J, with 10 bases between the two ends. CDR3 protein: CASSLAGRDTQYF. Here the CDR3 DNA reads TGTGCCAGCAGTTTGGCGGGGCGGGATACGCAGTATTTT.

The chain joins TRBV5-1 to TRBJ2-5; a possible D gene is TRBD1 (6 bases). CDR1 and CDR2 (germline): SGHRS, YFSETQ. Deletions cut 2 bases from V and 5 bases from J, with 13 bases between. The CDR3 spans 14 residues. CDR3 DNA: TGCGCCAGCAGCTTAGGACAGTCCAGGGAGACCCAGTACTTC. Amino acid sequence: CASSLGQSRETQYF.

The chain joins TRBV2 to TRBJ1-4, with D possibly being TRBD1 (5 bases). The CDR3 runs to 15 residues. From germline, CDR1 is SNHLY and CDR2 FYNNEI. V dropped 2 bases and J dropped 4 bases, with 11 bases sitting between them. The CDR3 DNA is TGTGCCAGCAGTGAATTTGGGGGGAGTAATGAAAAACTGTTTTTT. It specifies CASSEFGGSNEKLFF.

The chain joins TRBV6-2 or TRBV6-3 to TRBJ2-3; 8 bases are shared with TRBD2. Germline V lookup: CDR1 MNHEY, CDR2 SVGEGT. The CDR3 runs 14 residues. The trim removed 5 bases at V and 3 bases at J, leaving 4 bases unmatched. The CDR3 coding sequence is TGTGCCAGCAGTAGCGGGGGCCCTACAGATACGCAGTATTTT. It is translated as CASSSGGPTDTQYF.

The V and J genes are TRBV11-2 and TRBJ2-6, with 9 bases matching TRBD1. In germline, CDR1 is SGHAT, CDR2 FQNNGV. V lost 3 bases to trimming and J lost 0 bases; unmatched junction nucleotides: 9. The CDR3 is made up of 19 amino acids. The CDR3 spells CASSFPFGQGLSGANVLTF. CDR3 coding DNA: TGTGCCAGCAGCTTCCCCTTCGGACAGGGGCTCTCTGGGGCCAACGTCCTGACTTTC.

This sequence joins TRBV2 and TRBJ2-1; a possible D gene is TRBD1 (5 bases). V was trimmed by 7 bases and J by 10 bases, leaving 17 bases between them. The germline gives CDR1 SNHLY, CDR2 FYNNEI. The CDR3 is made up of 13 amino acids. In DNA form, the CDR3 reads TGTGCCAGCAAGGCCAGGGTCTTGAACGAGCAGTTCTTC. Translating it yields CASKARVLNEQFF.

V and J are TRBV10-3 and TRBJ2-2, with 7 bases fitting TRBD2. The trim removed 11 bases at V and 0 bases at J, leaving 6 bases unmatched. Germline values: CDR1 ENHRY, CDR2 SYGVKD. This CDR3 has 14 amino acids. The CDR3 reads CAGAGDANTGELFF. CDR3 in DNA: TGTGCCGGCGCGGGGGATGCGAACACCGGGGAGCTGTTTTTT.

The chain combines TRBV3-1 (or the pseudogene TRBV3-2) with TRBJ2-5; 10 bases align to TRBD1. The CDR3 covers 16 residues. With 4 bases clipped from V and 1 base from J, the junction kept 6 bases outside the gene matches. Germline CDR1 LGHDT, CDR2 YNNKEL (reference sequence). CDR3 loop: CASSPRDRGFQETQYF. As DNA, the CDR3 is TGTGCCAGCAGCCCCCGGGACAGGGGATTCCAAGAGACCCAGTACTTC.